This section outlines one TCR beta chain sequence together with its context. The sample belongs to a study of T cells in Graves' hyperthyroidism and ophthalmopathy. The CDR3 runs 18 residues. The germline CDR1 and CDR2 sequences are SGHTA and FQGNSA. V shed 6 bases, J shed 3 bases, and the junction held 19 bases outside the gene matches. The patients, who ranged from 18 to 65 in age, presented with newly diagnosed hyperthyroidism lasting under 2 months. Thyroid ultrasound and orbital computed tomography, with clinical symptoms and serum thyroxine and TRAb, informed diagnoses. Amplified regions were TCR beta CDR3 sequences from RNA transcripts. In the first-round RT-PCR of the TCR CDR3, the HTBI primer set was used. Via MiXCR, TCRdb re-called the multiplex PCR reads, giving one row per CDR3 protein. The sample comprises about 420,000 distinct CDR3 sequences, more than 15% of which are singletons, and around an eighth rests with the top ten.

Material: blood. This TCR was recovered from a young woman with Graves' hyperthyroidism. V and J are TRBV7-2 and TRBJ2-7, with 8 positions matching TRBD2. In DNA form, the CDR3 reads TGTGCCAGCAGACTCGGGGGGGGGGACGAGAAAACCGGCTACGAGCAGTACTTC. Translating gives CASRLGGGDEKTGYEQYF.